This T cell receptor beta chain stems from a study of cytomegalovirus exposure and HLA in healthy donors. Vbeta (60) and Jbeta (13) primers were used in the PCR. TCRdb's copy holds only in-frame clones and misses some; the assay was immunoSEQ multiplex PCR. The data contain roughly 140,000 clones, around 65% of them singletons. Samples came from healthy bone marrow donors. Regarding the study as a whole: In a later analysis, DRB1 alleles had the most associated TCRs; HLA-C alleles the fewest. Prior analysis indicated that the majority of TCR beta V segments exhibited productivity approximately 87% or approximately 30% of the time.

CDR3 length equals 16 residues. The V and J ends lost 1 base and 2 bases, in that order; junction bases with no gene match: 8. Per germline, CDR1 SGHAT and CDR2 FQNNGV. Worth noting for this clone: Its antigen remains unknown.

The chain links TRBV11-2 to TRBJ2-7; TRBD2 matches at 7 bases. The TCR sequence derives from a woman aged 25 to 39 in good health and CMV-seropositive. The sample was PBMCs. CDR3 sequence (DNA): TGTGCCAGCAGCTTAGGAGGGACTATCTTTCCCTACGAGCAGTACTTC. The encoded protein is CASSLGGTIFPYEQYF.